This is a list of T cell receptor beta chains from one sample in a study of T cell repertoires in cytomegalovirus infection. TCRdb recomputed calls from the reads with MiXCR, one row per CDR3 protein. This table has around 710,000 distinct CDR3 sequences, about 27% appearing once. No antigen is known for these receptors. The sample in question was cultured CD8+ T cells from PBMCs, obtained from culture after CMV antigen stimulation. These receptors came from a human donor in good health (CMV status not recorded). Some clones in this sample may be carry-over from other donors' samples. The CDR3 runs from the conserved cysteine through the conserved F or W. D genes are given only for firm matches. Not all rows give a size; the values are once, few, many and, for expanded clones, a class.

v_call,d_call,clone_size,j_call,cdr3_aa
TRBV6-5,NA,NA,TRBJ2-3,CASSRGSLNTDTQYF
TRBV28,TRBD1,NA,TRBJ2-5,CASSLPRPGQGAQETQYF
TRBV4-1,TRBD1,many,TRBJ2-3,CASSQWGQGVITDTQYF
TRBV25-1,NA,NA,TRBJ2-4,CASPNGTLKNIQYF
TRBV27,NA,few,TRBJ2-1,CASSFEGDSYNEQFF
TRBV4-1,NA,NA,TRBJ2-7,CASSQAPGIDEQYF
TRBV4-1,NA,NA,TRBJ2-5,CASSQERGRWETQYF
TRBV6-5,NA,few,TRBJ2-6,CASSPPSTASGANVLTF
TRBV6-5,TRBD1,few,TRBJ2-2,CASSWTGPSTGELFF
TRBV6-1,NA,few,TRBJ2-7,CASSAGTLYEQYF